This TCR beta chain appears in the sequencing data of a study of identical twins. CDR3 size: 13 residues. V was trimmed by 5 bases and J by 0 bases, leaving 8 bases between them. Per germline, CDR1 DFQATT and CDR2 SNEGSKA (reference sequence). Findings of the study overall: Clonotypes of the beta chain that were abundant in cord blood carried fewer insertions (memory repertoires showed none). Out-of-frame alpha sequences shared between twins exhibited an excess of low generation probability.

It was template switching that added a universal primer site, and there were unique molecular identifiers on the cDNA. TCRdb analysed the 5' RACE reads with MiXCR anew, one entry per CDR3 protein. The sample has roughly 250,000 distinct CDR3 sequences; about 7.3% are singletons. This clonotype was found a few times. Its antigen remains unidentified. Every one of the donors was a healthy Caucasian. The same sample was also studied in work on yellow fever vaccine responses in identical twins.

The sequenced material came from memory (CD45RO+) T cells sorted from blood. V gene TRBV20-1 combines with J gene TRBJ2-1, with D possibly called TRBD1 or TRBD2 (5 bases each). This TCR was recovered from a woman younger than 35 in good health. The CDR3 sequence is CSAVGDSYNEQFF. The CDR3 nucleotides read TGCAGTGCTGTGGGGGACTCCTACAATGAGCAGTTCTTC.